A single sample gave rise to the 29 T cell receptor beta chains below, sequenced in a study of shared clonotypes between healthy human individuals. TCRdb's table, derived via immunoSEQ multiplex PCR, lists solely in-frame clones and lacks some. The data contain 2 million to 2.5 million clones, just under 95% of them singletons. Naive CD8 isolation took CD45RO-negative cells positively selected for CCR7 and excluded terminally differentiated effector memory CD45RA+ cells. Sequencing was done on a sample of naive CD8+ T cells sorted from blood. The receptors come from a man between 18 and 35 years old in good health.

The CDR3 nucleotides are TGTGCCAGCAGCCCTGGGACAGGCCAAGAGACCCAGTACTTC. The encoded protein is CASSPGTGQETQYF. The rearrangement uses TRBV7-3 and TRBJ2-5, with 8 positions matching TRBD1. The V gene's germline CDR1 is SGHTA and CDR2 FQGTGA. J lost 1 base, V lost 5 bases, and 3 bases had no gene match. This CDR3 is 14 amino acids long.

This chain joins TRBV6-1 and TRBJ1-1; no firm D call. The CDR3 spans 13 residues. Germline V lookup: CDR1 MNHNS, CDR2 SASEGT. V lost 1 base, J lost 8 bases, and 11 bases lay in between. The CDR3 loop is CASSEGTYEEAFF. The CDR3, as DNA: TGTGCCAGCAGTGAAGGAACTTACGAAGAAGCTTTCTTT.

The chain uses TRBV12-5 and TRBJ2-7, with a possible D match to TRBD1 (5 bases). Germline V gene lookup returns CDR1 LGHNT and CDR2 FRNRAP. V shed 3 bases and J shed 11 bases, with 14 bases lying between them. CDR3 length: 12 residues. CDR3 sequence: CASGFLGSDKYF. The CDR3 coding sequence is TGTGCTAGTGGTTTCCTCGGCTCGGACAAGTACTTC.

The rearrangement uses TRBV7-8 and TRBJ2-7; D is tentatively TRBD1 or TRBD2 (5 bases each). Trimming took 1 base from V and 2 from J, leaving 18 bases between them. CDR1 SGHVS and CDR2 FQNEAQ come from the germline V gene. There are 17 residues in the CDR3. The CDR3 reads CASSLVPPGTATYEQYF. The CDR3 coding sequence is TGTGCCAGCAGCTTAGTCCCCCCCGGGACGGCGACCTACGAGCAGTACTTC. The full variable domain, rest sourced from reference TRBV7-8 and TRBJ2-7, is GAGVSQSPRYKVAKRGQDVALRCDPISGHVSLFWYQQALGQGPEFLTYFQNEAQLDKSGLPSDRFFAERPEGSVSTLKIQRTQQEDSAVYLCASSLVPPGTATYEQYFGPGTRLTVT.

The J gene is TRBJ2-1, the V gene TRBV27; D possibly corresponds to TRBD2 (5 bases). The CDR3 is made up of 14 amino acids. Germline V gene lookup returns CDR1 MNHEY and CDR2 SMNVEV (reference sequence). V lost 3 bases and J 2 bases, leaving 8 bases between the germline ends. CDR3 nucleotide sequence: TGTGCCAGCAGTTTTGACGGGACCTACAATGAGCAGTTCTTC. It yields the protein CASSFDGTYNEQFF.

The V and J genes are TRBV27 and TRBJ2-7; TRBD2 matches 8 bases. With V trimmed by 5 bases and J by 2 bases, 11 bases remained unmatched. CDR3 length: 16 amino acids. The germline V gene encodes CDR1 MNHEY and CDR2 SMNVEV (reference sequence). CDR3 nucleotides: TGTGCCAGCAGTCGCTCACTAGCGGAGTTGGCCTACGAGCAGTACTTC. This gives the protein CASSRSLAELAYEQYF.

The DNA for the CDR3 is TGTGCCAGCAGCCGAGGACAGGGGGCCTGGGTCGAGGATGGCTACACCTTC. As protein: CASSRGQGAWVEDGYTF. This sequence joins TRBV13 and TRBJ1-2; TRBD1 agrees at 11 bases. CDR3 length: 17 residues. The junction had 14 bases not matched to a gene; V was cut back by 5 bases and J by 6 bases. Germline values: CDR1 PRHDT, CDR2 FYEKMQ (reference sequence). The full variable domain, completed using reference TRBV13 and TRBJ1-2, is AAGVIQSPRHLIKEKRETATLKCYPIPRHDTVYWYQQGPGQDPQFLISFYEKMQSDKGSIPDRFSAQQFSDYHSELNMSSLELGDSALYFCASSRGQGAWVEDGYTFGSGTRLTVV.

The chain joins TRBV30 to TRBJ2-7; D may be TRBD1 (6 bases). This CDR3 is 13 amino acids long. Per germline, CDR1 GTSNPN and CDR2 SVGIG (reference sequence). Trimming stripped 5 bases from V and 0 bases from J, with 11 bases between. In nucleotides, the CDR3 is TGTGCCTGGCAGACAGGCTACTCCTACGAGCAGTACTTC. This gives the protein CAWQTGYSYEQYF. Based on the CDR3 plus reference TRBV30 and TRBJ2-7, the full variable domain is SQTIHQWPATLVQPVGSPLSLECTVEGTSNPNLYWYRQAAGRGLQLLFYSVGIGQISSEVPQNLSASRPQDRQFILSSKKLLLSDSGFYLCAWQTGYSYEQYFGPGTRLTVT.

V usage is TRBV18 and J usage is TRBJ1-1; D gene unclear. The CDR3 is made up of 16 amino acids. With 0 bases removed from V and 4 bases from J, the gap between germline ends came to 15 bases. The germline V gene encodes CDR1 KGHSH and CDR2 LQKENI. The CDR3 reads CASSPPDGPVSTEAFF. For the CDR3, the DNA is TGTGCCAGCTCACCACCTGACGGACCAGTGTCCACTGAAGCTTTCTTT.

J is TRBJ2-2 and V is TRBV10-1, with a tentative D call TRBD2 (5 bases). Germline V lookup: CDR1 WNHNN, CDR2 SYGVQD (reference sequence). The CDR3 length is 15 residues. V lost 8 bases and J 0 bases, leaving 13 bases between the germline ends. In DNA, the CDR3 is TGCGCCAGCGCCGAGGCTAGCTCGAACACCGGGGAGCTGTTTTTT. Encoded protein: CASAEASSNTGELFF.

This chain connects TRBV7-6 to TRBJ2-1; 9 bases are shared with TRBD2. The V segment lost 3 bases and the J segment 2 bases; nucleotides outside the gene matches: 2. CDR3 length: 15 residues. Germline V gene sequence: CDR1 SGHVS, CDR2 FNYEAQ. The CDR3 loop is CASSLSGGTYNEQFF. As DNA, the CDR3 is TGTGCCAGCAGCTTGAGCGGGGGGACCTACAATGAGCAGTTCTTC.

This clone was counted a few times. Other nucleotide sequences in the sample specify the same CDR3. The J gene is TRBJ1-2, the V gene TRBV5-1; the D is unclear. The CDR3 spans 13 residues. Trimming left V 0 bases short and J 1 base short, with 4 bases between. Germline loops: CDR1 SGHRS, CDR2 YFSETQ. The CDR3 here is CASSLDGNYGYTF. CDR3 in DNA: TGCGCCAGCAGCTTGGACGGTAACTATGGCTACACCTTC.

The chain couples TRBV5-1 to TRBJ2-7; 8 positions match TRBD2. This CDR3 is built from 15 residues. Germline CDR1 SGHRS, CDR2 YFSETQ. V shed 4 bases and J 2 bases; nucleotides not matched to a gene: 8. For the CDR3, the DNA is TGCGCCAGCAGCGAATCGGGGGGGCCGGCCTACGAGCAGTACTTC. Translating it yields CASSESGGPAYEQYF.

V usage is TRBV5-5 and J usage is TRBJ1-1; D is undetermined. CDR1 is SGHKS and CDR2 is YYEKEE in the germline V gene (reference sequence). The CDR3 consists of 13 residues. V was cut by 1 base and J by 4 bases, with 8 bases left in between. In nucleotides, the CDR3 is TGTGCCAGCAGCTTGTTCATGGGCACTGAAGCTTTCTTT. It encodes CASSLFMGTEAFF.

The chain is built from TRBV10-3 and TRBJ1-1; perhaps TRBD1 as D (6 bases). Trimming pared 4 bases from V and 0 bases from J, leaving 21 bases between. This CDR3 is built from 18 residues. Per the germline V gene, CDR1 is ENHRY and CDR2 is SYGVKD. CDR3 amino acids: CAISARDTLGDMNTEAFF. The CDR3 DNA is TGTGCCATCAGTGCCCGGGACACCTTGGGGGACATGAACACTGAAGCTTTCTTT.

The V gene is TRBV9, the J gene TRBJ2-4; no firm D call. The CDR3 is 12 residues long. Germline CDR1 SGDLS, CDR2 YYNGEE. V lost 3 bases to trimming and J lost 8 bases, with 9 bases between them. The CDR3, as DNA: TGTGCCAGCAGCGATCAATTAGACATTCAGTACTTC. This codes for CASSDQLDIQYF.

This clone appeared a single time. The chain uses TRBV5-1 and TRBJ2-5, with D perhaps TRBD2 (5 bases). Germline CDR1 and CDR2: SGHRS and YFSETQ. The CDR3 extends over 11 amino acids. V was shortened by 2 bases and J by 9 bases, with 8 bases between the two germline ends. The CDR3 sequence is CASSLSGAQYF. CDR3 DNA: TGCGCCAGCAGCTTATCCGGGGCCCAGTACTTC. Complete variable domain (other parts from reference TRBV5-1 and TRBJ2-5): KAGVTQTPRYLIKTRGQQVTLSCSPISGHRSVSWYQQTPGQGLQFLFEYFSETQRNKGNFPGRFSGRQFSNSRSEMNVSTLELGDSALYLCASSLSGAQYFGPGTRLLVL.

This clone came up once. The chain couples TRBV5-1 to TRBJ2-5; perhaps D is TRBD1 or TRBD2 (5 bases each). V shed 4 bases and J shed 2 bases, with 18 bases lying between them. The germline gives CDR1 SGHRS, CDR2 YFSETQ. There are 16 residues in the CDR3. Here the CDR3 reads CASSIDGTYRQETQYF. CDR3 sequence (DNA): TGCGCCAGCAGCATAGACGGGACGTACCGTCAAGAGACCCAGTACTTC.

This chain's CDR3 is CASSSGTSIPSEQYF. CDR3 sequence (DNA): TGTGCCAGCAGTTCCGGGACTAGCATACCCTCCGAGCAGTACTTC. The J gene is TRBJ2-7, the V gene TRBV6-6; 9 bases match TRBD2. The germline CDR1 and CDR2 sequences are MNHNY and SVGAGI (reference sequence). V lost 4 bases and J lost 6; bases outside the gene matches: 10. The CDR3 runs 15 residues.

The chain has TRBV7-9 and TRBJ1-2; possible D gene TRBD1, 5 bases. Germline CDR1 is SEHNR and CDR2 is FQNEAQ (reference sequence). Trimming removed 6 bases at V and 4 bases at J, with 21 bases between. The CDR3 has 16 amino acids. The DNA of the CDR3 is TGTGCCAGCAGTCCTGAGACCGGGACCCTTAGCTATGGCTACACCTTC. This encodes CASSPETGTLSYGYTF.

CDR3 residues: CASGLRQPMNTEAFF. The CDR3, as DNA: TGTGCCAGCGGTCTTAGACAGCCCATGAACACTGAAGCTTTCTTT. The chain is built from TRBV28 and TRBJ1-1; TRBD1 is a possible D gene (5 bases). The CDR3 is 15 residues long. The germline V and J ends were trimmed by 8 bases and 0 bases, with 16 bases remaining between them. Germline CDR1 reads MDHEN; CDR2 reads SYDVKM.

The V call is TRBV30, the J call TRBJ2-7; TRBD2 might be the D (6 bases). Germline V gives CDR1 GTSNPN, CDR2 SVGIG (reference sequence). There are 16 residues in the CDR3. V was trimmed by 0 bases and J by 0 bases, leaving 15 bases between them. In nucleotides, the CDR3 is TGTGCCTGGAGTGTTAATTGGCGGGGTGTCTCCTACGAGCAGTACTTC. This encodes CAWSVNWRGVSYEQYF.

This chain joins TRBV27 and TRBJ2-3; tentatively, D is TRBD1 or TRBD2 (5 bases each). V lost 3 bases and J lost 5, with 12 bases in between. This CDR3 comprises 14 residues. Per the germline V gene, CDR1 is MNHEY and CDR2 is SMNVEV (reference sequence). This CDR3 reads CASSLMGDQDTQYF. The CDR3 nucleotides read TGTGCCAGCAGTTTGATGGGGGATCAAGATACGCAGTATTTT.

The rearrangement joins TRBV2 to TRBJ2-7; the match to TRBD1 covers 9 bases. This CDR3 has 16 residues. Germline V gene sequence: CDR1 SNHLY, CDR2 FYNNEI. V lost 3 bases, J lost 2 bases, and 8 bases stayed unmatched. In nucleotides, the CDR3 is TGTGCCAGCAGTGACCCCGGGACAGGGATCCCCTACGAGCAGTACTTC. Translation: CASSDPGTGIPYEQYF.

The chain employs TRBV7-9 and TRBJ1-6, with D possibly matching TRBD1 (5 bases). The V gene lost 1 base and the J gene lost 6 bases, with 13 bases spanning the gap. Germline V CDR1 and CDR2: SEHNR, FQNEAQ (reference sequence). The CDR3 covers 16 residues. The CDR3 sequence is CASSLDIGDGNSPLHF. In nucleotides, the CDR3 is TGTGCCAGCAGCTTAGACATAGGGGACGGTAATTCACCCCTCCACTTT.

This chain links TRBV13 with TRBJ1-2; D may be TRBD1 (6 bases). The CDR3 consists of 14 residues. Germline V gives CDR1 PRHDT, CDR2 FYEKMQ (reference sequence). Deletions cut 0 bases from V and 7 bases from J, with 12 bases between. The CDR3 DNA reads TGTGCCAGCAGCTTAGGACAGGGAAGTGGTGGCTACACCTTC. This translates into CASSLGQGSGGYTF.

The table lists this clone with a few counts. V and J are TRBV21-1 and TRBJ2-7; the table names TRBD2, a call not compared with the DNA. TRBV21-1 is deemed a pseudogene. CDR3 length: 16 amino acids. This CDR3 reads CASSKRAGAWAYEQYF. In DNA form, the CDR3 reads TGTGCCAGCAGCAAAAGGGCGGGGGCCTGGGCCTACGAGCAGTACTTC.

The DNA for the CDR3 is TGCGCCAGCAGCCCGACAGGACATGAGCAGTTCTTC. This translates into CASSPTGHEQFF. This chain joins TRBV4-1 and TRBJ2-1, with a possible D match to TRBD1 (6 bases). This CDR3 comprises 12 residues. Germline V gives CDR1 MGHRA, CDR2 YSYEKL. V was shortened by 4 bases and J by 8 bases, with 9 bases between the two germline ends.

Turning to this clone: Other nucleotide sequences from this sample produce the same CDR3. V gene TRBV27 combines with J gene TRBJ2-1, with 9 bases identical to TRBD2. V shed 5 bases and J 0 bases; nucleotides not matched to a gene: 2. The CDR3 spans 15 residues. CDR1 and CDR2 from the germline V gene are MNHEY and SMNVEV (reference sequence). CDR3 nucleotide sequence: TGTGCCAGCAGTCTGCGGGGGGGCTCCTACAATGAGCAGTTCTTC. This gives the protein CASSLRGGSYNEQFF.